This entry concerns a single T cell receptor beta chain. Here immunoSEQ multiplex PCR was the method, and the copy in TCRdb shows in-frame clones only, minus some. The table includes over 80,000 clones, under 85% detected once. The record originates from a study of ipilimumab plus nivolumab after autologous stem cell transplantation. The CDR3 totals 15 residues. Trimming took 4 bases from V and 14 from J; bases not matched to a gene: 12. In germline, CDR1 is MNHNY, CDR2 SVGAGI (reference sequence). The chain links TRBV6-6 to TRBJ1-6; TRBD1 agrees at 9 bases. The sequence was obtained from a male donor with diffuse large B-cell lymphoma. The source material was PBMCs, sampled in a trial of ipilimumab plus nivolumab as post-transplant consolidation. The CDR3 DNA sequence: TGTGCCAGCAGTTTTACAGGGGGCGACCGTTCGGCCCTCCACTTT. It specifies CASSFTGGDRSALHF.